The T cell receptor (beta chain) under discussion was sequenced for a study of shared clonotypes between healthy human individuals. Study in general: Per-donor plates numbered three CD4 naive, three CD4 memory, two CD8 naive and one CD8 memory.

Researchers partitioned CD4+ cells into CD45RA+ naive and CD45RA-negative memory subsets. J lost 2 bases, V lost 3 bases, and 8 bases had no gene match. Germline V gene lookup returns CDR1 SGHAT and CDR2 FQNNGV. The CDR3 spans 17 residues. Study-level points and caveats: At large depth, rarefaction still showed sorted-subset sequencing to be incomplete.

Concerning this clone: Antigen unknown.

The table came from immunoSEQ multiplex PCR; TCRdb's copy has only in-frame clones and leaves some out. The repertoire includes approximately 2.4 million clones, 90% to 96% of them detected once, and roughly 0.13% sits in the top ten. The sequence was obtained from a young man in good health. This rearrangement joins TRBV11-2 to TRBJ2-7; 12 bases agree with TRBD1. Sequenced material: naive CD4+ T cells sorted from blood. Subset denoted: CD45RA+ positively selected. For the CDR3, the DNA is TGTGCCAGCAGCTTTGGGACAGGGGGCACGGGGGCCTACGAGCAGTACTTC. Amino acids: CASSFGTGGTGAYEQYF.